These 31 T cell receptor beta chains share one sample of origin, sequenced in a study of shared clonotypes between healthy human individuals. Data came from immunoSEQ multiplex PCR; TCRdb stores just in-frame clones and leaves some out. The repertoire holds about 1 million clones, with about 75% as singletons. Sequencing was performed on memory CD4+ T cells sorted from blood. The sample's subset: CD45RA-negative fraction. The receptors come from a man aged 18 to 30 in good health.

A note on this clone: Other DNA sequences in the same sample also yield this CDR3. The chain uses TRBV9 and TRBJ1-6; D is unclear. The germline V and J ends were trimmed by 1 base and 0 bases, with 2 bases remaining between them. The CDR3 is 14 amino acids. Germline values: CDR1 SGDLS, CDR2 YYNGEE. The chain's CDR3 is CASSVNSYNSPLHF. CDR3 sequence (DNA): TGTGCCAGCAGCGTAAACTCCTATAATTCACCCCTCCACTTT. The complete variable domain, with remaining parts taken from reference TRBV9 and TRBJ1-6, reads DSGVTQTPKHLITATGQRVTLRCSPRSGDLSVYWYQQSLDQGLQFLIQYYNGEERAKGNILERFSAQQFPDLHSELNLSSLELGDSALYFCASSVNSYNSPLHFGNGTRLTVT.

V gene TRBV4-1 combines with J gene TRBJ2-7, with D possibly being TRBD2 (7 bases). The CDR3 covers 16 residues. CDR1 MGHRA and CDR2 YSYEKL come from the germline V gene. Trimming cost V 4 bases and J 3 bases, with 19 bases left between them. The CDR3 DNA reads TGCGCCAGCAGCCCCCTAAGGGGGGGAAGAAGCTACGAGCAGTACTTC. Encoded protein: CASSPLRGGRSYEQYF.

The V gene is TRBV7-9, the J gene TRBJ1-1; possibly TRBD1 for D (5 bases). Germline loops: CDR1 SEHNR, CDR2 FQNEAQ (reference sequence). Trimming shortened V by 5 bases and J by 0 bases, and 13 bases separated the two germline ends. CDR3 length equals 15 residues. CDR3: CASSPPVTVNTEAFF. The CDR3 bases are TGTGCCAGCAGCCCACCCGTGACAGTGAACACTGAAGCTTTCTTT.

This clone has a handful of counts. CDR3 sequence: CASSRGGLYGYTF. CDR3 bases: TGTGCCAGCAGCCGGGGGGGCCTCTATGGCTACACCTTC. V and J are TRBV7-2 and TRBJ1-2; tentative D call: TRBD1 (6 bases). Trimming removed 5 bases at V and 4 bases at J, with 11 bases between. Germline V gene sequence: CDR1 SGHTA, CDR2 FQGNSA. This CDR3 is 13 amino acids long.

V usage is TRBV5-4 and J usage is TRBJ1-4; D is perhaps TRBD1 (6 bases). The germline V gene has CDR1 SGHNT and CDR2 YYREEE (reference sequence). The V end lost 0 bases, the J end lost 0 bases, and 9 bases lay between the germline ends. The CDR3 consists of 16 residues. The CDR3 is CASSLVGGPTNEKLFF. CDR3 in DNA: TGTGCCAGCAGCTTGGTCGGGGGGCCAACTAATGAAAAACTGTTTTTT. Using reference TRBV5-4 and TRBJ1-4 for the parts outside the CDR3, the full variable domain is ETGVTQSPTHLIKTRGQQVTLRCSSQSGHNTVSWYQQALGQGPQFIFQYYREEENGRGNFPPRFSGLQFPNYSSELNVNALELDDSALYLCASSLVGGPTNEKLFFGSGTQLSVL.

This chain connects TRBV18 to TRBJ1-2; no definite D call. The CDR3 loop spans 16 amino acids. The germline V gene has CDR1 KGHSH and CDR2 LQKENI. V was pared by 0 bases and J by 3 bases, with 14 bases between. CDR3 loop: CASSPPNSSPYYGYTF. The CDR3 nucleotides are TGTGCCAGCTCACCACCGAATTCATCCCCCTACTATGGCTACACCTTC.

This clone was seen more than once but under ten times. This chain joins TRBV4-2 and TRBJ2-6; D might be TRBD2 (6 bases). Germline CDR1 reads LGHNA; CDR2 reads YNFKEQ. V dropped 4 bases and J dropped 0 bases, with 13 bases sitting between them. The CDR3 runs 17 residues. The chain's CDR3 is CASSRTGDSSGANVLTF. CDR3 nucleotide sequence: TGTGCCAGCAGCCGCACGGGGGATAGCTCTGGGGCCAACGTCCTGACTTTC.

The chain joins TRBV6-1 to TRBJ2-5, with D possibly called TRBD1 or TRBD2 (5 bases each). The germline V gene has CDR1 MNHNS and CDR2 SASEGT. CDR3 size: 14 residues. The CDR3, as DNA: TGTGCTAACAACGAGGGTGGGGGTGAGGAGACCCAGTACTTC. Translated: CANNEGGGEETQYF.

J is TRBJ2-2 and V is TRBV18; TRBD2 aligns across 7 bases. CDR3 length: 16 amino acids. V gave up 0 bases and J gave up 3 bases; unmatched junction bases: 4. The germline CDR1 and CDR2 sequences are KGHSH and LQKENI. Here the CDR3 reads CASSPPGRGDTGELFF. CDR3 bases: TGTGCCAGCTCACCACCAGGCCGGGGGGACACCGGGGAGCTGTTTTTT. Full variable domain (rest looked up from reference TRBV18 and TRBJ2-2): NAGVMQNPRHLVRRRGQEARLRCSPMKGHSHVYWYRQLPEEGLKFMVYLQKENIIDESGMPKERFSAEFPKEGPSILRIQQVVRGDSAAYFCASSPPGRGDTGELFFGEGSRLTVL.

V and J are TRBV11-3 and TRBJ2-3; TRBD1 agrees at 7 bases. Germline V gene sequence: CDR1 SGHNT, CDR2 YENEEA. The V gene end was trimmed by 8 bases and the J gene end by 0 bases; junction bases not matched to a gene: 5. The CDR3 loop spans 14 amino acids. CDR3 nucleotides: TGTGCCAGCGGGGACAGTGCTAGCACAGATACGCAGTATTTT. It specifies CASGDSASTDTQYF. The full variable domain, in which reference TRBV11-3 and TRBJ2-3 provide the parts outside the CDR3, is EAGVVQSPRYKIIEKKQPVAFWCNPISGHNTLYWYLQNLGQGPELLIRYENEEAVDDSQLPKDRFSAERLKGVDSTLKIQPAELGDSAVYLCASGDSASTDTQYFGPGTRLTVL.

This clone appeared a few times. This chain uses TRBV28 with TRBJ1-2; D is unresolved. Per germline, CDR1 MDHEN and CDR2 SYDVKM. Trimming shortened V by 4 bases and J by 1 base, and 10 bases separated the two germline ends. CDR3 length equals 14 residues. The CDR3 loop is CASSSTVLNYGYTF. In DNA, the CDR3 is TGTGCCAGCAGTTCTACGGTCCTTAACTATGGCTACACCTTC.

The gene calls are TRBV2 and TRBJ2-2, with D tentatively TRBD1 or TRBD2 (6 bases each). Trimming cost V 5 bases and J 4 bases, with 11 bases left between them. Per germline, CDR1 SNHLY and CDR2 FYNNEI. The CDR3 runs to 14 residues. The CDR3 sequence is CASSREGGTGELFF. The CDR3 DNA is TGTGCCAGCAGTAGAGAGGGGGGCACCGGGGAGCTGTTTTTT.

Of note for this clone: The same CDR3 is also encoded by other DNA sequences in this sample. J is TRBJ1-1 and V is TRBV19, with TRBD1 matching 7 bases. Trimming at V came to 6 bases and at J to 4 bases, leaving 5 bases not matched to a gene. CDR1 is LNHDA and CDR2 is SQIVND in the germline V gene (reference sequence). The CDR3 loop spans 13 amino acids. The CDR3 bases are TGTGCCAGTAGCCAGGGGGGAGGCACTGAAGCTTTCTTT. It yields the protein CASSQGGGTEAFF.

This clone showed up just once. This chain links TRBV4-2 with TRBJ1-6; 9 nucleotides align to TRBD1. The germline V gene encodes CDR1 LGHNA and CDR2 YNFKEQ. This CDR3 has 19 amino acids. V lost 0 bases, J lost 6 bases, and 12 bases stayed unmatched. The CDR3 DNA reads as TGTGCCAGCAGCCAAGATCTTATTAGACAGGGGGGAACTAATTCACCCCTCCACTTT. Its translation: CASSQDLIRQGGTNSPLHF.

This clone has more than one count but fewer than ten. The chain has TRBV4-1 and TRBJ1-5; 8 bases align to TRBD1. Germline values: CDR1 MGHRA, CDR2 YSYEKL. The trim removed 5 bases at V and 5 bases at J, leaving 8 bases unmatched. The CDR3 contains 15 residues. Here the CDR3 DNA reads TGCGCCAGCAGCAAAGGGGCGGGACAGGATCAGCCCCAGCATTTT. It yields the protein CASSKGAGQDQPQHF.

This chain uses TRBV10-1 with TRBJ2-1, with TRBD2 identical over 10 bases. Germline V gene data show CDR1 as WNHNN and CDR2 as SYGVQD (reference sequence). V shed 6 bases and J 3 bases; nucleotides not matched to a gene: 5. The CDR3 loop spans 15 amino acids. CDR3 loop: CASSPGTSVYNEQFF. The CDR3 DNA follows: TGCGCCAGCAGCCCCGGGACTAGCGTCTACAATGAGCAGTTCTTC.

This clone occurred a few times. The V and J genes are TRBV18 and TRBJ2-7; D might be TRBD1 or TRBD2, each matching 5 bases. The CDR3 extends over 13 amino acids. Germline lookup yields CDR1 KGHSH and CDR2 LQKENI. Trimming cost V 6 bases and J 8 bases, with 17 bases left between them. DNA for the CDR3: TGTGCCAGCTCGCCCTCCAGGGACGCTCAGCAGTACTTC. Protein product: CASSPSRDAQQYF.

The V gene is TRBV5-6, the J gene TRBJ1-6; TRBD1 matches 7 bases. The ends lost 4 bases at V and 7 bases at J; junction bases unmatched: 8. Germline loops: CDR1 SGHDT, CDR2 YYEEEE. The CDR3 length is 15 residues. The CDR3 DNA reads TGTGCCAGCAGCATGACAGGGTTCTACAATTCACCCCTCCACTTT. It encodes CASSMTGFYNSPLHF.

This clone was detected only a few times. In the same sample, other DNA sequences code for this CDR3. This sequence joins TRBV5-4 and TRBJ1-3; no clear D gene. Germline V lookup: CDR1 SGHNT, CDR2 YYREEE (reference sequence). CDR3 length: 12 residues. V was clipped by 3 bases and J by 4 bases, with 5 bases between them. The CDR3 DNA follows: TGTGCCAGCAGCTCGGGGGGAAACACCATATATTTT. It specifies CASSSGGNTIYF.

Details on this clone: The junction shows a germline mismatch at one end, possibly a read error. The V gene is TRBV11-2, the J gene TRBJ2-7; 16 positions agree with TRBD2. Germline CDR1 SGHAT, CDR2 FQNNGV. The CDR3 has 14 amino acids. CDR3 residues: CASSLEGTSGRANF. The CDR3, as DNA: TGTGCCAGCAGCTTAGAAGGGACTAGCGGGAGGGCGAACTTC.

The genes are TRBV19 and TRBJ1-2; no clear D. This CDR3 has 14 amino acids. Germline V gene lookup returns CDR1 LNHDA and CDR2 SQIVND (reference sequence). V gave up 10 bases and J gave up 2 bases, with 17 bases separating them. CDR3 amino acids: CATSLGQNNYGYTF. CDR3 DNA sequence: TGTGCCACCTCCCTCGGGCAGAACAACTATGGCTACACCTTC.

This clone has just a few counts. V usage is TRBV18 and J usage is TRBJ1-2; D remains ambiguous. Per germline, CDR1 KGHSH and CDR2 LQKENI. The CDR3 extends over 13 amino acids. Trimming removed 6 bases at V and 4 bases at J, with 12 bases between. The CDR3: CASSPGSVYGYTF. The CDR3 nucleotides are TGTGCCAGCTCGCCCGGGAGTGTCTATGGCTACACCTTC.

This clone was picked up one time. The V gene is TRBV2, the J gene TRBJ2-5; 8 bases agree with TRBD2. CDR3 size: 15 residues. Germline assignment: CDR1 SNHLY and CDR2 FYNNEI. V lost 4 bases to trimming and J lost 4 bases; unmatched junction nucleotides: 8. The CDR3 DNA sequence: TGTGCCAGCAGTGCCGGGGGGGGGTCTCGAGAGACCCAGTACTTC. Translating it yields CASSAGGGSRETQYF.

The chain has TRBV27 and TRBJ1-2; 9 nucleotides line up with TRBD1. The germline V gene has CDR1 MNHEY and CDR2 SMNVEV (reference sequence). Trimming removed 4 bases from V and 9 bases from J; junction bases left unmatched: 9. The CDR3 consists of 14 residues. The CDR3 is CASSSQGQGVSYTF. CDR3 sequence (DNA): TGTGCCAGCAGTTCCCAGGGACAGGGTGTAAGCTACACCTTC.

This chain uses TRBV7-2 with TRBJ2-1, with 10 positions matching TRBD2. Germline CDR1 and CDR2: SGHTA and FQGNSA. CDR3 length: 16 amino acids. Losses at the gene ends were 0 bases for V and 4 bases for J; bases not matched to a gene: 3. DNA for the CDR3: TGTGCCAGCAGCTTAGCTCCTAGCGGGGGATACAATGAGCAGTTCTTC. The encoded protein is CASSLAPSGGYNEQFF. Based on the CDR3 plus reference TRBV7-2 and TRBJ2-1, the full variable domain is GAGVSQSPSNKVTEKGKDVELRCDPISGHTALYWYRQSLGQGLEFLIYFQGNSAPDKSGLPSDRFSAERTGGSVSTLTIQRTQQEDSAVYLCASSLAPSGGYNEQFFGPGTRLTVL.

This clone came up many times. The chain carries TRBV2 and TRBJ1-3; maybe TRBD1 (6 bases). This CDR3 is built from 16 residues. The germline CDR1 and CDR2 sequences are SNHLY and FYNNEI. V was shortened by 8 bases and J by 2 bases, with 19 bases between the two germline ends. The CDR3 DNA sequence: TGTGCCAGCCTAGGACAGCCCAAGATCACTGGAAACACCATATATTTT. Translated, it gives CASLGQPKITGNTIYF.

The V call is TRBV6-5, the J call TRBJ2-7, with 7 bases fitting TRBD1. Germline V gives CDR1 MNHEY, CDR2 SVGAGI. The CDR3 sequence is 15 residues long. V dropped 1 base and J dropped 3; count of bases not matched to a gene: 6. The CDR3 nucleotides are TGTGCCAGCAGTTACTTGGGCCAGGGGGACTACGAGCAGTACTTC. Residues: CASSYLGQGDYEQYF.

This clone was observed once. The V call is TRBV7-9, the J call TRBJ1-3; the D is unclear. V was trimmed by 7 bases and J by 1 base, leaving 11 bases between them. In germline, CDR1 is SEHNR, CDR2 FQNEAQ (reference sequence). CDR3 length: 14 amino acids. Here the CDR3 reads CASTALVSGNTIYF. CDR3 DNA: TGTGCCAGCACCGCTTTGGTTTCTGGAAACACCATATATTTT. Combining the CDR3 with reference TRBV7-9 and TRBJ1-3 gives the whole variable domain DTGVSQNPRHKITKRGQNVTFRCDPISEHNRLYWYRQTLGQGPEFLTYFQNEAQLEKSRLLSDRFSAERPKGSFSTLEIQRTEQGDSAMYLCASTALVSGNTIYFGEGSWLTVV.

The chain has TRBV30 and TRBJ1-3; 12 bases map to TRBD1. V was pared by 0 bases and J by 7 bases, with 10 bases of the junction left unmatched. The V gene's germline CDR1 is GTSNPN and CDR2 SVGIG (reference sequence). The CDR3 has 17 amino acids. CDR3 coding DNA: TGTGCCTGGAGTGTTGGGACAGGGGGCTTCAGGGTTAACACCATATATTTT. Amino acids: CAWSVGTGGFRVNTIYF.

The CDR3 is CASSLSADLRGYGYTF. For the CDR3, the DNA is TGCGCCAGCAGCTTGTCAGCAGACCTTAGGGGATATGGCTACACCTTC. The chain links TRBV5-1 to TRBJ1-2; tentative D call: TRBD1 (5 bases). The CDR3 is made up of 16 amino acids. The germline V gene encodes CDR1 SGHRS and CDR2 YFSETQ. With 1 base removed from V and 5 bases from J, the gap between germline ends came to 18 bases.

This clone turned up a few times. The chain links TRBV7-2 to TRBJ2-7; D is perhaps TRBD1 or TRBD2 (6 bases each). The CDR3 contains 14 residues. Trimming left V 5 bases short and J 8 bases short, with 19 bases between. The V gene's germline CDR1 is SGHTA and CDR2 FQGNSA. The CDR3 loop reads CASSLPSGGAQQYF. CDR3 nucleotide sequence: TGTGCCAGCAGCCTCCCCTCCGGGGGCGCTCAGCAGTACTTC.